This passage covers 10 T cell receptor beta chains from one sample sequenced in a study of shared clonotypes between healthy human individuals. Method: immunoSEQ multiplex PCR; TCRdb's copy keeps in-frame clones and lacks some. Among 2 million to 2.5 million clones listed, 90% to 95% were seen once. Material for sequencing was naive CD4+ T cells sorted from blood. Subset: CD45RA+ positively selected. These receptors came from a man younger than 35 in good health.

The chain links TRBV28 to TRBJ1-1; D not resolved. Between the trimmed V and J ends, which lost 2 bases and 0 bases, there was a span of 7 bases. This CDR3 is 14 amino acids long. CDR1 MDHEN and CDR2 SYDVKM come from the germline V gene. The chain's CDR3 is CASSLIELNTEAFF. The CDR3 DNA follows: TGTGCCAGCAGTTTAATTGAATTGAACACTGAAGCTTTCTTT.

The gene calls are TRBV11-2 and TRBJ2-3; D not resolved. V was trimmed by 0 bases and J by 0 bases, leaving 10 bases between them. Germline CDR1 reads SGHAT; CDR2 reads FQNNGV. This CDR3 has 16 residues. CDR3 DNA: TGTGCCAGCAGCTTAGATTGGGCAGCTAGCACAGATACGCAGTATTTT. Protein: CASSLDWAASTDTQYF.

This clone was found once. V gene TRBV6-1 combines with J gene TRBJ2-1; 7 bases agree with TRBD1. The CDR3 runs to 17 residues. Losses at the gene ends were 3 bases for V and 3 bases for J; bases not matched to a gene: 11. The germline CDR1 and CDR2 sequences are MNHNS and SASEGT. CDR3 in amino acids: CASSDARVGGGYNEQFF. The CDR3 DNA reads as TGTGCCAGCAGTGATGCCCGGGTAGGGGGCGGCTACAATGAGCAGTTCTTC.

The CDR3 sequence is CASSIRGPSGNTIYF. The CDR3 DNA sequence: TGTGCCAGCAGCATCAGGGGCCCCTCTGGAAACACCATATATTTT. V is TRBV7-8 and J is TRBJ1-3, with a weak D call TRBD1 (6 bases). CDR3 size: 15 residues. From germline, CDR1 is SGHVS and CDR2 FQNEAQ. With 5 bases removed from V and 0 bases from J, the gap between germline ends came to 11 bases.

The chain employs TRBV9 and TRBJ2-7; TRBD1 agrees at 7 bases. Per germline, CDR1 SGDLS and CDR2 YYNGEE. This CDR3 contains 14 residues. V dropped 4 bases and J dropped 3; count of bases not matched to a gene: 7. CDR3 bases: TGTGCCAGCAGCCTAAGGACAGGCGGCTACGAGCAGTACTTC. Amino acids: CASSLRTGGYEQYF.

The rearrangement uses TRBV11-2 and TRBJ1-1; D not resolved. Germline assignment: CDR1 SGHAT and CDR2 FQNNGV. The CDR3 covers 11 residues. Trimming stripped 6 bases from V and 4 bases from J, with 6 bases between. CDR3 sequence: CASRYITEAFF. CDR3 nucleotide sequence: TGTGCCAGCAGATATATCACTGAAGCTTTCTTT.

The CDR3 DNA is TGCGCCAGCAGTTTCAGATCGGCGGGAGGGAGTGAGCAGTTCTTC. Protein product: CASSFRSAGGSEQFF. The rearrangement uses TRBV10-1 and TRBJ2-1; 9 bases line up with TRBD2. Germline assignment: CDR1 WNHNN and CDR2 SYGVQD (reference sequence). V lost 5 bases, J lost 9 bases, and 11 bases stayed unmatched. CDR3 length: 15 amino acids.

This chain connects TRBV2 to TRBJ2-2, with D possibly being TRBD2 (5 bases). Germline CDR1 is SNHLY and CDR2 is FYNNEI. V was clipped by 6 bases and J by 1 base, with 12 bases between them. There are 15 residues in the CDR3. CDR3 residues: CASRSHGKNTGELFF. The CDR3 DNA follows: TGTGCCAGCAGGTCCCACGGGAAGAACACCGGGGAGCTGTTTTTT.

This clone was counted a single time. This rearrangement joins TRBV30 to TRBJ1-3; D gene ambiguous. Germline lookup yields CDR1 GTSNPN and CDR2 SVGIG (reference sequence). The CDR3 spans 16 residues. V was trimmed by 3 bases and J by 0 bases, leaving 15 bases between them. In nucleotides, the CDR3 is TGTGCCTGGAGCTCGGCGGGCCTTAGCTCTGGAAACACCATATATTTT. Amino acid sequence: CAWSSAGLSSGNTIYF.

The chain couples TRBV7-9 to TRBJ1-6; TRBD1 agrees at 9 bases. The CDR3 runs to 17 residues. Unmatched junction bases numbered 9, after V lost 2 bases and J lost 7 bases. Looked up from germline, CDR1 is SEHNR and CDR2 is FQNEAQ (reference sequence). CDR3: CASSLTPGQGGNSPLHF. The CDR3 DNA reads TGTGCCAGCAGCTTAACCCCGGGACAGGGAGGCAATTCACCCCTCCACTTT.